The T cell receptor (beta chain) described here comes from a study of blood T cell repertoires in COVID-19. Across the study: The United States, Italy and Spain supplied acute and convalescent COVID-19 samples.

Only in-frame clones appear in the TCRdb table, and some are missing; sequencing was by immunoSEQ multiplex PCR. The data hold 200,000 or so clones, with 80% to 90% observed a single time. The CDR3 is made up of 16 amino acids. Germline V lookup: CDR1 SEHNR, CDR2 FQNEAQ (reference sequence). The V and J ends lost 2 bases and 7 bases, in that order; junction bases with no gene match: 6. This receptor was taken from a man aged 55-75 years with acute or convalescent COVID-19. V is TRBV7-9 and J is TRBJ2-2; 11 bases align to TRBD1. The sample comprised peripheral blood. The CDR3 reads CASSLYRTGGVGELFF. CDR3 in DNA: TGTGCCAGCAGCTTATATCGGACAGGGGGCGTCGGGGAGCTGTTTTTT.